This entry concerns a single T cell receptor beta chain. Germline loops: CDR1 SEHNR, CDR2 FQNEAQ (reference sequence). V was shortened by 4 bases and J by 8 bases, with 17 bases between the two germline ends. This CDR3 spans 14 amino acids. Assay: immunoSEQ multiplex PCR; the TCRdb copy retains only in-frame clones and omits some. The data show 85,000 to 100,000 clones, approximately 84% seen once. These data come from a study of blood T cell repertoires in COVID-19. The TCR comes from a woman aged 55 to 70 with acute or convalescent COVID-19. The J gene is TRBJ1-2, the V gene TRBV7-9; possible D gene TRBD1, 6 bases. Sample: peripheral blood. The CDR3 nucleotides read TGTGCCAGCAGCTCCGCTTATCGGACAGAAGGCTACACCTTC. Translating it yields CASSSAYRTEGYTF.